The 32 T cell receptor beta chains given below trace back to one sample, sequenced in a study of blood T cell repertoires in COVID-19 (dated by TCRdb to the early 2020s). The library was built by means of the immunoSEQ multiplex PCR assay. Entries here come from immuneACCESS through TCRdb and include only in-frame sequences with V and J called. Some clones fail to appear in such tables; in the studies checked, an unresolved V gene covers under half of the shortfall, and the cause of the remainder is unknown. This sample comprises approximately 240,000 clones, around nine tenths of them detected only once. About 1.9% of the sample lies in the top ten. Sequences were obtained from PBMCs or T cells enriched from blood (not recorded which). Every receptor here comes from a woman aged 18-29 years who had recovered from COVID-19.

This chain uses TRBV19 with TRBJ2-1; 15 nucleotides match TRBD2. The CDR3 runs to 16 residues. CDR1 is LNHDA, CDR2 SQIVND, per germline (reference sequence). J gave up 0 bases and V 9 bases, and 3 bases lay outside the gene matches. CDR3 residues: CASGTSGRYSYNEQFF. The CDR3 nucleotides read TGTGCCAGCGGGACTAGCGGGAGGTACTCCTACAATGAGCAGTTCTTC.

The rearrangement links TRBV6-5 to TRBJ1-1; 7 bases map to TRBD1. Germline CDR1 is MNHEY and CDR2 is SVGAGI. The ends lost 5 bases at V and 5 bases at J; junction bases unmatched: 5. CDR3 length: 13 residues. CDR3 in DNA: TGTGCCAGCAGTACAGGGGTTAGAACTGAAGCTTTCTTT. Protein sequence: CASSTGVRTEAFF.

The chain is built from TRBV2 and TRBJ1-5; D is perhaps TRBD1 (6 bases). Germline V gene lookup returns CDR1 SNHLY and CDR2 FYNNEI. V was cut by 5 bases and J by 1 base, with 12 bases left in between. This CDR3 is 15 amino acids long. The CDR3 DNA follows: TGTGCCAGCAGTACCCAGGGGCTGAGCAATCAGCCCCAGCATTTT. It specifies CASSTQGLSNQPQHF.

V usage is TRBV7-2 and J usage is TRBJ1-1; 9 nucleotides align to TRBD1. The CDR3 length is 13 residues. Germline CDR1 is SGHTA and CDR2 is FQGNSA. V shed 1 base and J 9 bases; nucleotides not matched to a gene: 3. The CDR3 DNA reads TGTGCCAGCAGCTTAGTACAGGGGGCCCAAGCTTTCTTT. Translated: CASSLVQGAQAFF.

CDR3 region: CSVGGLGGRNTEAFF. CDR3 nucleotide sequence: TGCAGCGTTGGGGGGCTTGGGGGCCGGAACACTGAAGCTTTCTTT. This chain links TRBV29-1 with TRBJ1-1; TRBD1 might be the D (6 bases). The CDR3 consists of 15 residues. In germline, CDR1 is SQVTM, CDR2 ANQGSEA. V shed 4 bases and J shed 1 base, with 16 bases lying between them. Full variable domain (missing parts from reference TRBV29-1 and TRBJ1-1): SAVISQKPSRDICQRGTSLTIQCQVDSQVTMMFWYRQQPGQSLTLIATANQGSEATYESGFVIDKFPISRPNLTFSTLTVSNMSPEDSSIYLCSVGGLGGRNTEAFFGQGTRLTVV.

The V call is TRBV15, the J call TRBJ2-2, with 11 bases fitting TRBD1. Germline V gene data show CDR1 as LNHNV and CDR2 as YYDKDF (reference sequence). The ends lost 3 bases at V and 1 base at J; junction bases unmatched: 1. The CDR3 runs to 16 residues. DNA for the CDR3: TGTGCCACCAGCAGGGACAGGGGGCAGAACACCGGGGAGCTGTTTTTT. This translates into CATSRDRGQNTGELFF.

The V gene is TRBV7-8, the J gene TRBJ1-5, with D possibly matching TRBD1 (5 bases). The germline CDR1 and CDR2 sequences are SGHVS and FQNEAQ. Trimming took 0 bases from V and 5 from J, leaving 20 bases between them. CDR3 length: 18 amino acids. The DNA of the CDR3 is TGTGCCAGCAGCTTAGCACGTCAGGGCCGGGCGGTAGATCAGCCCCAGCATTTT. Translated, it gives CASSLARQGRAVDQPQHF.

This clone was detected only a few times. The genes are TRBV12-5 and TRBJ2-3; 8 bases agree with TRBD1. Germline CDR1 LGHNT, CDR2 FRNRAP. With V trimmed by 11 bases and J by 2 bases, 3 bases remained unmatched. CDR3 length equals 12 residues. The chain's CDR3 is CADRGLTDTQYF. The CDR3 nucleotides read TGTGCTGACAGGGGCCTCACAGATACGCAGTATTTT.

The chain combines TRBV5-1 with TRBJ1-5, with a possible D match to TRBD1 (6 bases). This CDR3 has 15 amino acids. Germline CDR1 is SGHRS and CDR2 is YFSETQ. Between the trimmed V and J ends, which lost 1 base and 2 bases, there was a span of 10 bases. CDR3 residues: CASSLRGGGNQPQHF. In nucleotides, the CDR3 is TGCGCCAGCAGCTTGAGGGGGGGCGGCAATCAGCCCCAGCATTTT.

Here the CDR3 DNA reads TGTGCCAGCAGCTTCAATCAGGGGGGTACGAACACTGAAGCTTTCTTT. This encodes CASSFNQGGTNTEAFF. The gene calls are TRBV7-9 and TRBJ1-1; TRBD1 aligns across 7 bases. The CDR3 totals 16 residues. V lost 3 bases and J lost 1; bases outside the gene matches: 8. Germline CDR1 SEHNR, CDR2 FQNEAQ (reference sequence).

The chain employs TRBV28 and TRBJ1-6, with TRBD1 as a possible D gene (5 bases). V was trimmed by 5 bases and J by 6 bases, leaving 11 bases between them. Germline CDR1 is MDHEN and CDR2 is SYDVKM. The CDR3 consists of 14 residues. As DNA, the CDR3 is TGTGCCAGCAGTGGGGCAAGGGGTAATTCACCCCTCCACTTT. It encodes CASSGARGNSPLHF.

V gene TRBV15 combines with J gene TRBJ1-2; the D is unclear. CDR3 length: 13 residues. CDR1 and CDR2 from the germline V gene are LNHNV and YYDKDF (reference sequence). Trimming cost V 11 bases and J 7 bases, with 20 bases left between them. Here the CDR3 reads CAANEGPGFGYTF. The CDR3 coding sequence is TGTGCCGCGAACGAAGGGCCGGGATTTGGCTACACCTTC.

This clone occurred once. V is TRBV6-5 and J is TRBJ1-3; D may be TRBD1 (5 bases). The CDR3 is made up of 15 amino acids. Germline V gene sequence: CDR1 MNHEY, CDR2 SVGAGI. V lost 3 bases, J lost 5 bases, and 14 bases lay in between. Here the CDR3 DNA reads TGTGCCAGCAGTTATGTCCGGGGGGGAAGAAACACCATATATTTT. Translated: CASSYVRGGRNTIYF.

The rearrangement links TRBV7-2 to TRBJ2-2; perhaps TRBD2 as D (7 bases). Looked up from germline, CDR1 is SGHTA and CDR2 is FQGNSA. The germline V and J ends were trimmed by 0 bases and 2 bases, with 10 bases remaining between them. The CDR3 loop spans 16 amino acids. The CDR3 DNA is TGTGCCAGCAGCTTAGCGGGGGGGGCTAACACCGGGGAGCTGTTTTTT. This translates into CASSLAGGANTGELFF. The entire variable domain, with the rest obtained from reference TRBV7-2 and TRBJ2-2, is as follows: GAGVSQSPSNKVTEKGKDVELRCDPISGHTALYWYRQSLGQGLEFLIYFQGNSAPDKSGLPSDRFSAERTGGSVSTLTIQRTQQEDSAVYLCASSLAGGANTGELFFGEGSRLTVL.

The chain is built from TRBV7-3 and TRBJ1-2; D uncertain. Germline V gene data show CDR1 as SGHTA and CDR2 as FQGTGA. Trimming took 4 bases from V and 7 from J, leaving 13 bases between them. The length of the CDR3 is 13 residues. The DNA for the CDR3 is TGTGCCAGCAGCTCGGAGGGAATTGGTGGCTACACCTTC. This sequence encodes CASSSEGIGGYTF.

In DNA, the CDR3 is TGCAGCGTTGAAGTTAAACGGAACTATGGCTACACCTTC. It yields the protein CSVEVKRNYGYTF. The chain employs TRBV29-1 and TRBJ1-2; D is ambiguous. V lost 1 base to trimming and J lost 2 bases, with 8 bases between them. Germline V gene sequence: CDR1 SQVTM, CDR2 ANQGSEA. The CDR3 sequence is 13 residues long.

The chain links TRBV7-2 to TRBJ1-6; D perhaps matches TRBD1 (6 bases). The germline V gene has CDR1 SGHTA and CDR2 FQGNSA. Trimming stripped 5 bases from V and 0 bases from J, with 14 bases between. CDR3 length: 17 amino acids. Here the CDR3 DNA reads TGTGCCAGCAGCACAAACAGGGTTAGCTCCTATAATTCACCCCTCCACTTT. Translating gives CASSTNRVSSYNSPLHF.

The chain links TRBV18 to TRBJ1-5; possibly TRBD1 for D (5 bases). Trimming shortened V by 3 bases and J by 11 bases, and 17 bases separated the two germline ends. Germline V gives CDR1 KGHSH, CDR2 LQKENI. The CDR3 is 14 amino acids. CDR3 nucleotides: TGTGCCAGCTCACCCACTCCTCAGGGTTGGGCCCAGCATTTT. This codes for CASSPTPQGWAQHF.

The V call is TRBV12-3 or TRBV12-4, the J call TRBJ2-1, with 8 bases that match TRBD2. The V and J ends lost 5 bases and 7 bases, in that order; junction bases with no gene match: 1. The CDR3 is 12 residues long. The CDR3 DNA follows: TGTGCCAGCAGTCGCGGGGGGAATGAGCAGTTCTTC. As protein: CASSRGGNEQFF.

J is TRBJ1-1 and V is TRBV9, with 7 bases aligning to TRBD1. Germline V CDR1 and CDR2: SGDLS, YYNGEE. The CDR3 totals 14 residues. J lost 5 bases, V lost 3 bases, and 7 bases had no gene match. The CDR3 is CASSARDSWTEAFF. Written as DNA, the CDR3 is TGTGCCAGCAGCGCAAGGGACAGTTGGACTGAAGCTTTCTTT.

As regards this clone: This CDR3 is also generated by other DNA sequences in the sample. V is TRBV19 and J is TRBJ1-5, with D possibly being TRBD1 (5 bases). V lost 4 bases, J lost 7 bases, and 11 bases lay in between. The V gene's germline CDR1 is LNHDA and CDR2 SQIVND (reference sequence). This CDR3 is built from 13 residues. The CDR3 region has the DNA TGTGCCAGTAGTAGGGGGGGTGGGCAGCCCCAGCATTTT. Residues: CASSRGGGQPQHF.

The V call is TRBV29-1, the J call TRBJ1-2, with D perhaps matching TRBD1 (6 bases). Deletions cut 8 bases from V and 2 bases from J, with 24 bases between. Germline V gene data show CDR1 as SQVTM and CDR2 as ANQGSEA. The CDR3 loop spans 16 amino acids. As DNA, the CDR3 is TGCAGCATAAGATCACCCTCGGCCCAGGGGAACTATGGCTACACCTTC. It specifies CSIRSPSAQGNYGYTF.

The chain combines TRBV20-1 with TRBJ2-5, with D hard to call. Germline-derived CDR1 and CDR2 are DFQATT and SNEGSKA (reference sequence). The V and J ends lost 3 bases and 5 bases respectively, with 10 bases between them. This CDR3 comprises 12 residues. CDR3 amino acids: CSASTVGETQYF. CDR3 coding DNA: TGCAGTGCTAGTACTGTGGGCGAGACCCAGTACTTC.

The gene calls are TRBV15 and TRBJ1-6, with D unresolved. This CDR3 is 17 amino acids long. Trimming left V 1 base short and J 0 bases short, with 10 bases between. Germline assignment: CDR1 LNHNV and CDR2 YYDKDF (reference sequence). DNA for the CDR3: TGTGCCACCAGCAGAGGCCTCTCGAGCTCCTATAATTCACCCCTCCACTTT. Protein product: CATSRGLSSSYNSPLHF.

The V call is TRBV13, the J call TRBJ1-3; D is unclear. CDR3 length: 15 residues. From germline, CDR1 is PRHDT and CDR2 FYEKMQ (reference sequence). Trimming shortened V by 5 bases and J by 0 bases, and 11 bases separated the two germline ends. CDR3 protein: CASSPGLGSGNTIYF. The DNA for the CDR3 is TGTGCCAGCAGCCCCGGACTCGGCTCTGGAAACACCATATATTTT.

The rearrangement joins TRBV13 to TRBJ2-7, with D tentatively TRBD1 (6 bases). CDR3 size: 15 residues. The V and J ends lost 5 bases and 9 bases respectively, with 23 bases between them. Germline V gene sequence: CDR1 PRHDT, CDR2 FYEKMQ (reference sequence). The CDR3 spells CASSRLRDTRGRQYF. In DNA, the CDR3 is TGTGCCAGCAGCCGACTCCGGGACACCCGAGGAAGGCAGTACTTC. The full variable domain, with the rest looked up from reference TRBV13 and TRBJ2-7, is AAGVIQSPRHLIKEKRETATLKCYPIPRHDTVYWYQQGPGQDPQFLISFYEKMQSDKGSIPDRFSAQQFSDYHSELNMSSLELGDSALYFCASSRLRDTRGRQYFGPGTRLTVT.

The chain is built from TRBV14 and TRBJ2-7; TRBD2 aligns across 7 bases. V trimming: 0 bases; J trimming: 2 bases; junction bases outside the gene matches: 13. The CDR3 totals 18 residues. CDR1 and CDR2 (germline): SGHDN, FVKESK. The CDR3 protein is CASSQEGPRLADTYEQYF. CDR3 DNA: TGTGCCAGCAGCCAAGAGGGGCCACGACTAGCCGACACCTACGAGCAGTACTTC.

J is TRBJ2-5 and V is TRBV10-3; 11 bases map to TRBD1. The V gene's germline CDR1 is ENHRY and CDR2 SYGVKD. V was pared by 4 bases and J by 1 base, with 5 bases of the junction left unmatched. The CDR3 loop spans 16 amino acids. As DNA, the CDR3 is TGTGCCATCAGTGTTTTCGGGACAGGGGGCCAAGAGACCCAGTACTTC. Residues: CAISVFGTGGQETQYF.

V and J are TRBV24-1 and TRBJ2-2, with 10 bases fitting TRBD1. J lost 4 bases, V lost 3 bases, and 7 bases had no gene match. CDR3 length equals 17 residues. From germline, CDR1 is KGHDR and CDR2 SFDVKD. This CDR3 reads CATSDPGQGTFTGELFF. The CDR3 nucleotides read TGTGCCACCAGTGATCCGGGACAGGGGACTTTCACCGGGGAGCTGTTTTTT.

This clone was seen a handful of times. The rearrangement joins TRBV4-1 to TRBJ1-2; a possible D gene is TRBD1 (6 bases). Germline values: CDR1 MGHRA, CDR2 YSYEKL. V lost 3 bases and J 2 bases, leaving 13 bases between the germline ends. This CDR3 is built from 15 residues. In DNA, the CDR3 is TGCGCCAGCAGCCAGGCAGGGGTTGGGAACTATGGCTACACCTTC. The encoded protein is CASSQAGVGNYGYTF.

This chain links TRBV11-3 with TRBJ1-4, with 7 bases aligning to TRBD1. Trimming removed 6 bases from V and 6 bases from J; junction bases left unmatched: 7. CDR3 length equals 14 residues. Germline CDR1 is SGHNT and CDR2 is YENEEA. In DNA, the CDR3 is TGTGCCAGCAGGTTACAGGGGCCGGATGAAAAACTGTTTTTT. Its translation is CASRLQGPDEKLFF. Drawing the rest from reference TRBV11-3 and TRBJ1-4, the complete variable domain is EAGVVQSPRYKIIEKKQPVAFWCNPISGHNTLYWYLQNLGQGPELLIRYENEEAVDDSQLPKDRFSAERLKGVDSTLKIQPAELGDSAVYLCASRLQGPDEKLFFGSGTQLSVL.

The V and J genes are TRBV28 and TRBJ2-4, with 7 bases that match TRBD2. With 2 bases clipped from V and 1 base from J, the junction kept 11 bases outside the gene matches. CDR3 length: 18 amino acids. Germline assignment: CDR1 MDHEN and CDR2 SYDVKM. The CDR3 DNA is TGTGCCAGCAGTTTAGCGGTCTTGCGGGGGATCGCCAAAAACATTCAGTACTTC. It is translated as CASSLAVLRGIAKNIQYF.